This T cell receptor beta chain was sequenced during a study of blood T cell repertoires in COVID-19. On the study more broadly: Sample material is recorded as cDNA or gDNA derived from T cells, B-cell-depleted T cells, or PBMCs.

CDR3 length: 14 amino acids. With 3 bases removed from V and 7 bases from J, the gap between germline ends came to 13 bases. Germline V CDR1 and CDR2: SGHNT, YENEEA. Clones were read by immunoSEQ multiplex PCR, and TCRdb kept only the in-frame ones, dropping some. The sample has 250,000 to 300,000 clones; around 86% are singletons. This clonotype was sampled from a woman aged 60-70 years with active or convalescent COVID-19. Source material: peripheral blood. This sequence joins TRBV11-3 and TRBJ2-1; TRBD1 is a possible D gene (6 bases). CDR3 coding DNA: TGTGCCAGCAGCTTCCCAGGGGCAGGAAATGAGCAGTTCTTC. Encoded protein: CASSFPGAGNEQFF.